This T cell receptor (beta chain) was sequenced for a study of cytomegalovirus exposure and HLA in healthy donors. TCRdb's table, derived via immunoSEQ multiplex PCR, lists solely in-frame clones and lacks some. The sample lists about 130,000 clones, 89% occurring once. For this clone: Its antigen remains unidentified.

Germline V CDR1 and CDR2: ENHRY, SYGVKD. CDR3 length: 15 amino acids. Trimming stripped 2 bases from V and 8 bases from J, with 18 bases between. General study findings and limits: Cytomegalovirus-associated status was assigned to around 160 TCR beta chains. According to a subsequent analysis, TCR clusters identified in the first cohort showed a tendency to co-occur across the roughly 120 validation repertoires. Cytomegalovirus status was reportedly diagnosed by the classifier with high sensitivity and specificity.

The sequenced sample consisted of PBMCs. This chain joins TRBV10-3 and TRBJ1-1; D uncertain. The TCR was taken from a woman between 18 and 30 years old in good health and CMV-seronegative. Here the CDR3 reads CAISETGRDPGEAFF. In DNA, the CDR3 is TGTGCCATCAGTGAGACTGGCAGAGACCCCGGGGAAGCTTTCTTT.